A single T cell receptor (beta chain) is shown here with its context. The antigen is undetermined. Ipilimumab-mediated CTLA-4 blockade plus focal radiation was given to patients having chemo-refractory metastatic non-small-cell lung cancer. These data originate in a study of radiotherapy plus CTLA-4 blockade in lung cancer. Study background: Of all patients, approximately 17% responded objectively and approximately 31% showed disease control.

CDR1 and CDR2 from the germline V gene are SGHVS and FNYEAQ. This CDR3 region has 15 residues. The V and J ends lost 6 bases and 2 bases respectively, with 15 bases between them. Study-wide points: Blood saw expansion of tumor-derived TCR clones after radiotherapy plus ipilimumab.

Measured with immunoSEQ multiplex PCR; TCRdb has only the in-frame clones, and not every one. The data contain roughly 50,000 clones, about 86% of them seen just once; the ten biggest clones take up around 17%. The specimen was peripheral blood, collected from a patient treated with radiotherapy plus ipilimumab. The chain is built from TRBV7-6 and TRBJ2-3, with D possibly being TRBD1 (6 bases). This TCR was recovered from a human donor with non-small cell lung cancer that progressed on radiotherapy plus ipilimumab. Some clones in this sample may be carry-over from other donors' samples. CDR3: CASSGLDSSTDTQYF. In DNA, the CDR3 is TGTGCCAGCAGTGGTCTGGACAGCTCCACAGATACGCAGTATTTT.